The rows below give T cell receptor beta chains drawn from one sample of a study of blood T cell repertoires in COVID-19. Profiling relied on immunoSEQ multiplex PCR, and the TCRdb table lists in-frame clones only, not all of them. The table shows fewer than 700,000 clones, with around 90% occurring only once. Sequences were obtained from peripheral blood. These receptors came from a woman in her fifties or sixties with COVID-19, enrolled during active disease. Both conserved end residues are part of each CDR3. D genes are given only for firm matches. Expanded clones get a size class; other rows say once, few or many, or leave the size out.

>14|-|TRBJ1-1|TRBV21-1|-
TGTGCCACACTTCGAGTTGGAGGGTCCGCTGAAGCTTTCTTT
CATLRVGGSAEAFF
>20|TRBD2|TRBJ2-6|TRBV13|-
TGTGCCAGCAGCCCCCAGCGGCGGGGGTTCTTGCGCTCTGGGGCCAACGTCCTGACTTTC
CASSPQRRGFLRSGANVLTF
>16|-|TRBJ2-6|TRBV30|-
TGTGCCTGGAGTACTCTAGGGGTCTCTGGGGCCAACGTCCTGACTTTC
CAWSTLGVSGANVLTF
>15|TRBD2|TRBJ2-3|TRBV19|-
TGTGCCAGTAGAAACCGACTAGCGGCGGCAGATACGCAGTATTTT
CASRNRLAAADTQYF
>14|-|TRBJ2-5|TRBV11-2|-
TGTGCCAGCAGCAGCGGACTGGGCCGAGAGACCCAGTACTTC
CASSSGLGRETQYF
>15|-|TRBJ2-7|TRBV2|-
TGTGCCAGCAGTTCCCAACGGGACAACCACTACGAGCAGTACTTC
CASSSQRDNHYEQYF
>13|TRBD1|TRBJ1-2|TRBV6-5|-
TGTGCCGCCCGAGGGCAGGGGGTGGTTGGCTACACCTTC
CAARGQGVVGYTF
>15|-|TRBJ2-2|TRBV5-1|-
TGCGCCAGCAGCAGGGACACCCCCAACACCGGGGAGCTGTTTTTT
CASSRDTPNTGELFF
>15|TRBD1|TRBJ1-2|TRBV6-5|-
TGTGCCAGCTCGGGACAGGTTGAAGCTAACTATGGCTACACCTTC
CASSGQVEANYGYTF
>14|TRBD1|TRBJ2-7|TRBV7-9|-
TGTGCCAGCAGCTTCGGACAGGGGGCCCACGAGCAGTACTTC
CASSFGQGAHEQYF
>15|-|TRBJ2-3|TRBV5-1|-
TGCGCCAGCAGCTTGGGACAGTGGAGCACAGATACGCAGTATTTT
CASSLGQWSTDTQYF
>13|-|TRBJ2-3|TRBV27|-
TGTGCCAGCAGTTTAACAGGCCCGAGAGGGCAGTATTTT
CASSLTGPRGQYF
>15|-|TRBJ1-2|TRBV7-8|-
TGTGCCAGCAGCCCTTGGGGCCATACAAGCGATGGCTACACCTTC
CASSPWGHTSDGYTF
>16|TRBD1|TRBJ1-1|TRBV12-5|-
TGTGCTAGTGGGCTTTACCGGGACAGCTATTTGGCTGAAGCTTTCTTT
CASGLYRDSYLAEAFF
>14|-|TRBJ1-6|TRBV5-1|-
TGCGCCAGCAGCCGAGGGGGTATGGATTCACCCCTCCACTTT
CASSRGGMDSPLHF
>16|-|TRBJ1-6|TRBV6-5|-
TGTGCCAGCAGTTCCCGCCAGGAGGGACATAATTCACCCCTCCACTTT
CASSSRQEGHNSPLHF
>16|-|TRBJ1-1|TRBV10-3|-
TGTGCCATCAGTGGGGGAGCGAGGGAATATAACACTGAAGCTTTCTTT
CAISGGAREYNTEAFF
>13|-|TRBJ2-7|TRBV2|once
TGTGCCAGCAGTGTCTCGGGATTCTACGAGCAGTACTTC
CASSVSGFYEQYF
>16|TRBD2|TRBJ2-3|TRBV30|-
TGTGCCTGGGCGGGACTAGCGGGGCTACACACAGATACGCAGTATTTT
CAWAGLAGLHTDTQYF